The present TCR beta chain was sequenced within a study of T cells in Graves' hyperthyroidism and ophthalmopathy. Study-level background: Peripheral blood specimens were obtained at initial diagnosis, prior to any treatment. General study results and limits: Researchers found most expanded thyroid clonotypes above 0.001 in blood as well. The model's output predicted ophthalmopathy at a median of around 7 months prior to onset.

From RNA transcripts, TCR beta CDR3 regions were amplified. Researchers ran a first-round RT-PCR on the TCR CDR3 using the HTBI primer set. TCRdb re-called the multiplex PCR reads through MiXCR, storing one row per CDR3 protein. This sample has around 340,000 distinct CDR3 sequences, with roughly 18% found just once. Diagnosis relied on clinical symptoms, serum thyroxine and TRAb, thyroid ultrasound and orbital computed tomography. This clonotype was recorded a few times. Antigen: not known. With V trimmed by 5 bases and J by 5 bases, 5 bases remained unmatched. This CDR3 contains 13 residues. Per germline, CDR1 SNHLY and CDR2 FYNNEI.

The receptor's source is a woman aged 45-65 years with Graves' hyperthyroidism. The sequenced sample consisted of blood. This chain links TRBV2 with TRBJ1-2; 7 bases line up with TRBD1. The CDR3 region is CASSSDRVYGYTF. DNA for the CDR3: TGTGCCAGCAGTAGCGACAGGGTATATGGCTACACCTTC.